This T cell receptor beta chain derives from a study of OX40 agonist ivuxolimab in advanced cancers. Germline values: CDR1 LGHNA, CDR2 YNFKEQ. Trimming stripped 4 bases from V and 0 bases from J, with 11 bases between. The CDR3 sequence is 15 residues long. General observations from the study: Low clonal expansion, among the lowest seen, marked partial responders at 0.1-3.0 mg/kg.

In the case of this clone: No antigen is known for it.

Some clones are missing from TCRdb's copy, which holds only in-frame ones; the method was immunoSEQ multiplex PCR. The repertoire has just under 75,000 clones, roughly 90% of them found once; the top ten carry less than 0.6%. Material: CD4+ or CD8+ T cells sorted from blood, obtained in a trial of the OX40 agonist ivuxolimab. The TCR was taken from an adult with an advanced solid tumor such as melanoma, head and neck, liver or kidney cancer. The chain links TRBV4-2 to TRBJ2-3, with a possible D match to TRBD2 (5 bases). CDR3 in amino acids: CASSPSWRSTDTQYF. In DNA form, the CDR3 reads TGTGCCAGCAGCCCTAGCTGGCGAAGCACAGATACGCAGTATTTT.